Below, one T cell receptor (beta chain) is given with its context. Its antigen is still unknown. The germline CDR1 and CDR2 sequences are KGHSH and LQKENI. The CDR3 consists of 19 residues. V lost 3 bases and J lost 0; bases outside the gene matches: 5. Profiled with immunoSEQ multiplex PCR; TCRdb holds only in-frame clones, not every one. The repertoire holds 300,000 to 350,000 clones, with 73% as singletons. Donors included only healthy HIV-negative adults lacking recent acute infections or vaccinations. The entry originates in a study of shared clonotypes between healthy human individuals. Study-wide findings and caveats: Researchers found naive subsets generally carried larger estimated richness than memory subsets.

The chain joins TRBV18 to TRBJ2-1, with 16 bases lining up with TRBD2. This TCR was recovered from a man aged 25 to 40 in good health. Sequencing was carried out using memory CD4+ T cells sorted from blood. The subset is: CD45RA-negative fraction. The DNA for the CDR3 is TGTGCCAGCTCACCGCAGGGACTAGCGGGAGGGCACTCCTACAATGAGCAGTTCTTC. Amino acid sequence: CASSPQGLAGGHSYNEQFF.